This entry lists 15 T cell receptor beta chains sequenced from one sample in a study of cytomegalovirus exposure and HLA in healthy donors (dated by TCRdb to 2015 to 2018). The library came from the immunoSEQ multiplex PCR assay. TCRdb retrieved this table from immuneACCESS and kept in-frame rearrangements only. Not all clones are present; in checked studies, unresolved V genes account for under half, and no reason is known for the remainder. Present in this sample are about 360,000 clones, roughly 85% of which were seen just once. The ten largest clones add up to 0.83% of the sample. The sequencing sample was made of PBMCs. All receptors derive from a woman aged 18 to 35 in good health and CMV-seronegative.

The V and J genes are TRBV6-5 and TRBJ2-7; 9 nucleotides match TRBD1. After removal of 8 bases from V and 3 bases from J, the junction contained 5 bases not matched to a gene. CDR1 and CDR2 (germline): MNHEY, SVGAGI. The CDR3 contains 13 residues. CDR3 sequence reads: CASQDRGFYEQYF. The CDR3 DNA is TGTGCCAGCCAAGACAGGGGGTTCTACGAGCAGTACTTC.

The chain joins TRBV27 to TRBJ2-1; D not certain. Per the germline V gene, CDR1 is MNHEY and CDR2 is SMNVEV (reference sequence). V was clipped by 1 base and J by 0 bases, with 13 bases between them. The CDR3 is 17 residues long. The DNA of the CDR3 is TGTGCCAGCAGTTTATGGTCTAGAGGAAGCTCCTACAATGAGCAGTTCTTC. Protein sequence: CASSLWSRGSSYNEQFF.

The chain is built from TRBV7-2 and TRBJ2-1, with 8 bases identical to TRBD1. The CDR3 has 17 residues. The J segment lost 5 bases and the V segment lost 4 bases, leaving 13 bases of the junction unmatched. Germline V lookup: CDR1 SGHTA, CDR2 FQGNSA. In nucleotides, the CDR3 is TGTGCCAGCAGCTCCTACCGTAGGACAGGGAGACACAATGAGCAGTTCTTC. Amino acids: CASSSYRRTGRHNEQFF.

This clone appeared a single time. The chain's CDR3 is CASSLLALAGGPYEQYF. The CDR3 DNA follows: TGTGCCAGCAGTTTATTAGCGCTAGCGGGGGGGCCCTACGAGCAGTACTTC. The chain couples TRBV27 to TRBJ2-7; 12 positions agree with TRBD2. V was pared by 1 base and J by 2 bases, with 6 bases of the junction left unmatched. Germline V gene lookup returns CDR1 MNHEY and CDR2 SMNVEV (reference sequence). The CDR3 runs to 17 residues.

The rearrangement uses TRBV5-1 and TRBJ2-5, with TRBD2 identical over 11 bases. The junction had 6 bases not matched to a gene; V was cut back by 4 bases and J by 4 bases. Germline CDR1 is SGHRS and CDR2 is YFSETQ. The CDR3 consists of 15 residues. CDR3: CASSITSGSPETQYF. CDR3 sequence (DNA): TGCGCCAGCAGCATAACTAGCGGGAGCCCAGAGACCCAGTACTTC.

The CDR3 coding sequence is TGTGCCAGCAGGACGGGACAGGGGATCGGGGAGCTGTTTTTT. It translates to CASRTGQGIGELFF. The chain joins TRBV6-4 to TRBJ2-2, with TRBD1 identical over 10 bases. Trimming at V came to 6 bases and at J to 7 bases, leaving 5 bases not matched to a gene. The CDR3 runs to 14 residues. Germline V gene lookup returns CDR1 MRHNA and CDR2 SNTAGT.

The V and J genes are TRBV7-2 and TRBJ1-1; 9 bases map to TRBD1. V lost 5 bases to trimming and J lost 4 bases; unmatched junction nucleotides: 5. The germline CDR1 and CDR2 sequences are SGHTA and FQGNSA. The length of the CDR3 is 14 residues. In nucleotides, the CDR3 is TGTGCCAGCAGCAAGACAGGGGGAAGCACTGAAGCTTTCTTT. This translates into CASSKTGGSTEAFF. The complete variable domain, with remaining parts taken from reference TRBV7-2 and TRBJ1-1, reads GAGVSQSPSNKVTEKGKDVELRCDPISGHTALYWYRQSLGQGLEFLIYFQGNSAPDKSGLPSDRFSAERTGGSVSTLTIQRTQQEDSAVYLCASSKTGGSTEAFFGQGTRLTVV.

This chain uses TRBV11-2 with TRBJ2-1; no definite D call. Germline values: CDR1 SGHAT, CDR2 FQNNGV. The CDR3 length is 16 residues. V lost 5 bases to trimming and J lost 3 bases, with 17 bases between them. CDR3 sequence (DNA): TGTGCCAGCAGCCCCGCTACTCTTTTATACTACAATGAGCAGTTCTTC. This translates into CASSPATLLYYNEQFF.

This clone was detected a few times. This chain links TRBV14 with TRBJ2-7, with 14 nucleotides matching TRBD2. The CDR3 length is 20 residues. Looked up from germline, CDR1 is SGHDN and CDR2 is FVKESK. The V segment lost 1 base and the J segment 5 bases; nucleotides outside the gene matches: 16. CDR3 coding DNA: TGTGCCAGCAGCCAAGCTACCGAGGGACTAGCGGGAGCCCAGTACCACGAGCAGTACTTC. Protein sequence: CASSQATEGLAGAQYHEQYF.

The chain employs TRBV27 and TRBJ1-2, with 7 bases lining up with TRBD1. The CDR3 extends over 13 amino acids. Per the germline V gene, CDR1 is MNHEY and CDR2 is SMNVEV (reference sequence). With V trimmed by 5 bases and J by 4 bases, 4 bases remained unmatched. CDR3: CASSATGPYGYTF. CDR3 in DNA: TGTGCCAGCAGTGCGACAGGGCCCTATGGCTACACCTTC.

This clone occurred a few times. V and J are TRBV6-5 and TRBJ1-2; 9 positions match TRBD1. The length of the CDR3 is 14 residues. J lost 6 bases, V lost 8 bases, and 10 bases had no gene match. Germline CDR1 MNHEY, CDR2 SVGAGI. CDR3 DNA: TGTGCCAGCGCTATTCAGACAGGGGGGAATGGCTACACCTTC. Its protein is CASAIQTGGNGYTF.

The chain uses TRBV6-1 and TRBJ1-1; D is undetermined. This CDR3 comprises 15 residues. V lost 2 bases and J 6 bases, leaving 16 bases between the germline ends. The germline V gene encodes CDR1 MNHNS and CDR2 SASEGT. DNA of the CDR3: TGTGCCAGCAGTGAATATGCATTGGAGGGATCTGAAGCTTTCTTT. It translates to CASSEYALEGSEAFF.

The J gene is TRBJ2-1, the V gene TRBV11-2, with 11 positions matching TRBD2. The germline V gene encodes CDR1 SGHAT and CDR2 FQNNGV. The CDR3 covers 16 residues. The V gene end was trimmed by 5 bases and the J gene end by 6 bases; junction bases not matched to a gene: 9. In DNA form, the CDR3 reads TGTGCCAGCAGCGCCATACTAGCGGGAGTTGGCAATGAGCAGTTCTTC. Its protein is CASSAILAGVGNEQFF. Supplemented by reference TRBV11-2 and TRBJ2-1, the full variable domain reads EAGVAQSPRYKIIEKRQSVAFWCNPISGHATLYWYQQILGQGPKLLIQFQNNGVVDDSQLPKDRFSAERLKGVDSTLKIQPAKLEDSAVYLCASSAILAGVGNEQFFGPGTRLTVL.

The genes are TRBV19 and TRBJ2-7, with TRBD2 identical over 15 bases. The CDR3 is 17 residues long. Germline V CDR1 and CDR2: LNHDA, SQIVND (reference sequence). The ends lost 5 bases at V and 5 bases at J; junction bases unmatched: 10. The CDR3 region has the DNA TGTGCCAGTAGTCAAGAGGGGACTAGCGGGAGGCGGAACGAGCAGTACTTC. Translation: CASSQEGTSGRRNEQYF.

In its sample, this clone was seen once. The CDR3 here is CASSLRTGKSEQYF. The DNA for the CDR3 is TGTGCCAGCAGTTTAAGGACAGGGAAATCCGAGCAGTACTTC. This chain joins TRBV28 and TRBJ2-7; TRBD1 matches 8 bases. The CDR3 sequence is 14 residues long. V shed 2 bases, J shed 6 bases, and the junction held 6 bases outside the gene matches. The germline V gene encodes CDR1 MDHEN and CDR2 SYDVKM.